Listed below are T cell receptor beta chains from one sample, sequenced in a study of human T cells and chemical hapten exposure. MiXCR, run by TCRdb on the RACE reads, gives a single entry per CDR3 protein. The table has over 30,000 distinct CDR3 sequences, roughly 7.2% seen once. The source was whole blood, collected in connection with sensitization to the hapten diphenylcyclopropenone (DPC). The receptors here all came from a woman aged 50 to 60 with alopecia areata. Some clones in this sample may be carry-over from other donors' samples. Both conserved end residues are part of each CDR3. The order of the fields is D gene, V gene, J gene, clone size, CDR3 DNA, CDR3 protein. D genes are given only for firm matches. Not all rows give a size; the values are once, few, many and, for expanded clones, a class.

D gene: TRBD2
V gene: TRBV28
J gene: TRBJ2-1
clone size: .
CDR3 DNA: TGTGCGATCGGGAGGTCAAATGAGCAGTTCTTC
CDR3 protein: CAIGRSNEQFF

D gene: TRBD2
V gene: TRBV2
J gene: TRBJ2-2
clone size: many
CDR3 DNA: TGTGCCAGCACCCTAGCGGGAGTCACCGGGGAGCTGTTTTTT
CDR3 protein: CASTLAGVTGELFF

D gene: .
V gene: TRBV20-1
J gene: TRBJ2-1
clone size: many
CDR3 DNA: TGCAGTGCTAGACCCCTAGCGGAGCAGTTCTTC
CDR3 protein: CSARPLAEQFF

D gene: TRBD1
V gene: TRBV27
J gene: TRBJ2-7
clone size: many
CDR3 DNA: TGTGCCAGCAGTTTCTGGGACAGACTCTACGAGCAGTACTTC
CDR3 protein: CASSFWDRLYEQYF

D gene: .
V gene: TRBV20-1
J gene: TRBJ1-2
clone size: many
CDR3 DNA: TGCAGTGCTAGAGTCCAGGGGTCCACCTTC
CDR3 protein: CSARVQGSTF

D gene: .
V gene: TRBV7-3
J gene: TRBJ2-3
clone size: many
CDR3 DNA: TGTGCCAGCAGCTTAACTGGAGTAGCGGAGCAGTATTTT
CDR3 protein: CASSLTGVAEQYF

D gene: .
V gene: TRBV6-1
J gene: TRBJ1-4
clone size: many
CDR3 DNA: TGTGCCAGCAGTGAGGCAGGTCCCGCAGATGAAAAACTGTTTTTT
CDR3 protein: CASSEAGPADEKLFF

D gene: TRBD2
V gene: TRBV29-1
J gene: TRBJ2-3
clone size: many
CDR3 DNA: TGCAGCGTTGCCGCGGGAGCGCGCACAGATACGCAGTATTTT
CDR3 protein: CSVAAGARTDTQYF

D gene: .
V gene: TRBV11-3
J gene: TRBJ2-4
clone size: .
CDR3 DNA: TGTGCCAGCACGGGCGGACACAAAAACATTCAGTACTTC
CDR3 protein: CASTGGHKNIQYF

D gene: TRBD2
V gene: TRBV2
J gene: TRBJ2-5
clone size: .
CDR3 DNA: TGTGCCAGCAGATGGGGGACTACTTCTAAAGAGACCCAGTACTTC
CDR3 protein: CASRWGTTSKETQYF

D gene: .
V gene: TRBV2
J gene: TRBJ1-2
clone size: many
CDR3 DNA: TGTGCCAGCAAGTCAGCAGCCCAGGCGTATGGCTACACCTTC
CDR3 protein: CASKSAAQAYGYTF

D gene: .
V gene: TRBV2
J gene: TRBJ2-1
clone size: .
CDR3 DNA: TGTGCCAGCAGGAAGGACGGGGTCTACAATGAGCAGTTCTTC
CDR3 protein: CASRKDGVYNEQFF

D gene: .
V gene: TRBV6-2/TRBV6-3
J gene: TRBJ2-7
clone size: .
CDR3 DNA: TGTGCCAGCAGTTACGCCCGGGATGGCCGGAGGGGGGGGTCCTACGAGCAGTACTTC
CDR3 protein: CASSYARDGRRGGSYEQYF

D gene: .
V gene: TRBV11-2
J gene: TRBJ1-2
clone size: many
CDR3 DNA: TGTGCCAGCAGCCCGGACAGAAGCTATGGCTACACCTTC
CDR3 protein: CASSPDRSYGYTF

D gene: TRBD2
V gene: TRBV7-2
J gene: TRBJ2-1
clone size: .
CDR3 DNA: TGTGCCAGCAGCTTAGTTAGGGCTAGCGGGATAATCAATGAGCAGTTCTTC
CDR3 protein: CASSLVRASGIINEQFF

D gene: TRBD1
V gene: TRBV7-2
J gene: TRBJ1-3
clone size: many
CDR3 DNA: TGTGCCAGCAGCCTATCCGGGACAGGGCCTGGAAACACCATATATTTT
CDR3 protein: CASSLSGTGPGNTIYF

D gene: TRBD1
V gene: TRBV14
J gene: TRBJ2-2
clone size: many
CDR3 DNA: TGTGCCAGCAGCCTTCGGACAGGGACAGGGGAGCTGTTTTTT
CDR3 protein: CASSLRTGTGELFF

D gene: .
V gene: TRBV28
J gene: TRBJ2-1
clone size: many
CDR3 DNA: TGTGCCAGCAGTTTTTTCCGGGACCCGATGGGGGAGCAGTTCTTC
CDR3 protein: CASSFFRDPMGEQFF

D gene: TRBD2
V gene: TRBV20-1
J gene: TRBJ2-1
clone size: many
CDR3 DNA: TGCAGTGCTAGAGAACTAGCGGTATACAATGAGCAGTTCTTC
CDR3 protein: CSARELAVYNEQFF

D gene: .
V gene: TRBV30
J gene: TRBJ1-1
clone size: many
CDR3 DNA: TGTGCCGGAGGGGCAAGGAACACTGAAGCTTTCTTT
CDR3 protein: CAGGARNTEAFF

D gene: .
V gene: TRBV9
J gene: TRBJ2-5
clone size: few
CDR3 DNA: TGTGCCAGCAGCGTAGTGGGGGCTGCGGAGACCCAGTACTTC
CDR3 protein: CASSVVGAAETQYF

D gene: TRBD1
V gene: TRBV6-1
J gene: TRBJ2-1
clone size: few
CDR3 DNA: TGTGCCAGCAGTTCACCCGACAGGGGATTCGATGAGCAGTTCTTC
CDR3 protein: CASSSPDRGFDEQFF

D gene: .
V gene: TRBV6-2/TRBV6-3
J gene: TRBJ2-7
clone size: many
CDR3 DNA: TGTGCCACCTCCGGGCCCCAGCGGGTGAGGGCCTACGAGCAGTACTTC
CDR3 protein: CATSGPQRVRAYEQYF

D gene: .
V gene: TRBV12-3/TRBV12-4
J gene: TRBJ2-7
clone size: many
CDR3 DNA: TGTGCCAGCAGTCCTTACCGGGACCATTACGAGCAGTACTTC
CDR3 protein: CASSPYRDHYEQYF

D gene: TRBD1
V gene: TRBV20-1
J gene: TRBJ2-7
clone size: few
CDR3 DNA: TGCAGTGCGGACAGGAGCTCCTACGAGCAGTACTTC
CDR3 protein: CSADRSSYEQYF

D gene: .
V gene: TRBV7-2
J gene: TRBJ2-7
clone size: many
CDR3 DNA: TGTGCCAGCAGCTTAGTAGGGGACTTGGTAACCTACGAGCAGTACTTC
CDR3 protein: CASSLVGDLVTYEQYF

D gene: .
V gene: TRBV12-3/TRBV12-4
J gene: TRBJ2-3
clone size: few
CDR3 DNA: TGTGCCAGCAGTTTGAGGGGAACAGATACGCAGTATTTT
CDR3 protein: CASSLRGTDTQYF

D gene: TRBD2
V gene: TRBV12-3/TRBV12-4
J gene: TRBJ2-1
clone size: many
CDR3 DNA: TGTGCCAGCAGTTTTTTTCTAGCGGGAGTTAGTGAGCAGTTCTTC
CDR3 protein: CASSFFLAGVSEQFF

D gene: TRBD1
V gene: TRBV5-4
J gene: TRBJ2-2
clone size: many
CDR3 DNA: TGTGCCAGCAGCTGGGACAGGGGGCCCGGGGAGCTGTTTTTT
CDR3 protein: CASSWDRGPGELFF

D gene: .
V gene: TRBV24-1
J gene: TRBJ2-2
clone size: few
CDR3 DNA: TGTGCCACCTCGAGTAGGGCCGGGGAGCTGTTTTTT
CDR3 protein: CATSSRAGELFF

D gene: TRBD2
V gene: TRBV7-2
J gene: TRBJ2-3
clone size: many
CDR3 DNA: TGTGCCAGCAGCTTAGGGGCTAGCGGATTAGATACGCAGTATTTT
CDR3 protein: CASSLGASGLDTQYF

D gene: .
V gene: TRBV18
J gene: TRBJ1-1
clone size: many
CDR3 DNA: TGTGCCAGCTCACCACAGGAGACGGGCATGAACACTGAAGCTTTCTTT
CDR3 protein: CASSPQETGMNTEAFF

D gene: .
V gene: TRBV2
J gene: TRBJ2-3
clone size: .
CDR3 DNA: TGTGCCAGCAGTCCTAGCGTATCCCCGGGCGATACGCAGTATTTT
CDR3 protein: CASSPSVSPGDTQYF

D gene: TRBD1
V gene: TRBV7-2
J gene: TRBJ1-2
clone size: few
CDR3 DNA: TGTGCCAGCAGCCCCCGACAGGGGGGCTATGGCTACACCTTC
CDR3 protein: CASSPRQGGYGYTF

D gene: TRBD1
V gene: TRBV12-5
J gene: TRBJ1-1
clone size: many
CDR3 DNA: TGTGCTAGTGGTCCCGGACAGGGGGCCGGTGAAGCTTTCTTT
CDR3 protein: CASGPGQGAGEAFF

D gene: TRBD2
V gene: TRBV11-2
J gene: TRBJ2-2
clone size: few
CDR3 DNA: TGTGCCAGCAGCTTCGGGACTAGCGGGAGGCGGACCGGGGAGCTGTTTTTT
CDR3 protein: CASSFGTSGRRTGELFF

D gene: .
V gene: TRBV6-5
J gene: TRBJ1-2
clone size: medium-sized
CDR3 DNA: TGTGCCAGCCAGTCTAACTATGGCTACACCTTC
CDR3 protein: CASQSNYGYTF

D gene: .
V gene: TRBV21-1
J gene: TRBJ1-3
clone size: many
CDR3 DNA: TGTGCCTGCAGAGGCCCGGGACAGGGTGGCCTAAGAGGAAACACCATATATTTT
CDR3 protein: CACRGPGQGGLRGNTIYF

D gene: .
V gene: TRBV6-2/TRBV6-3
J gene: TRBJ2-4
clone size: many
CDR3 DNA: TGTGCCAGCAGGGAAGGAGACCTAGCCAAAAACATTCAGTACTTC
CDR3 protein: CASREGDLAKNIQYF

D gene: TRBD2
V gene: TRBV7-2
J gene: TRBJ2-1
clone size: .
CDR3 DNA: TGTGCCAGCAGCTCGCCGGGGGGTAGCGGATACAATGAGCAGTTCTTT
CDR3 protein: CASSSPGGSGYNEQFF

D gene: TRBD1
V gene: TRBV19
J gene: TRBJ2-7
clone size: many
CDR3 DNA: TGTGCCAGTGGAGAGACAGGGACCTACGAGCAGTACTTC
CDR3 protein: CASGETGTYEQYF

D gene: .
V gene: TRBV18
J gene: TRBJ1-5
clone size: .
CDR3 DNA: TGTGCCAGCTCACCAGGGGGGCCGGGCAATCAGCCCCAGCATTTT
CDR3 protein: CASSPGGPGNQPQHF

D gene: TRBD2
V gene: TRBV5-1
J gene: TRBJ2-1
clone size: many
CDR3 DNA: TGCGCCAGCAGCGGCGCCGGGACTAGCGGGAGGGCCGCATACAATGAGCAGTTCTTC
CDR3 protein: CASSGAGTSGRAAYNEQFF

D gene: .
V gene: TRBV10-1
J gene: TRBJ2-1
clone size: many
CDR3 DNA: TGCGCCAGCAGCAACAGGGTCGGGGGTGAGCAGTTCTTC
CDR3 protein: CASSNRVGGEQFF

D gene: .
V gene: TRBV4-1
J gene: TRBJ2-1
clone size: .
CDR3 DNA: TGCGCCAGCAGCCAGTCTGGAATGAGGGGCCATGAGCAGTTCTTC
CDR3 protein: CASSQSGMRGHEQFF

D gene: .
V gene: TRBV11-2
J gene: TRBJ2-3
clone size: many
CDR3 DNA: TGTGCCAGCCATACACCCGGGACCCATACGCAGTATTTT
CDR3 protein: CASHTPGTHTQYF

D gene: TRBD1
V gene: TRBV20-1
J gene: TRBJ1-2
clone size: many
CDR3 DNA: TGCAGTGCTAGTGCGGGACAGTTATATGGCTACACCTTC
CDR3 protein: CSASAGQLYGYTF

D gene: TRBD1
V gene: TRBV4-1
J gene: TRBJ2-3
clone size: .
CDR3 DNA: TGCGCCAGCAGCCAAGGTGGGAACAGGGGGGGCACAGATACGCAGTATTTT
CDR3 protein: CASSQGGNRGGTDTQYF

D gene: .
V gene: TRBV12-3/TRBV12-4
J gene: TRBJ2-2
clone size: many
CDR3 DNA: TGTGCCAGCAGTTTGGCGGGACCCGGGCTCACCGGGGAGCTGTTTTTT
CDR3 protein: CASSLAGPGLTGELFF

D gene: TRBD1
V gene: TRBV10-3
J gene: TRBJ2-7
clone size: many
CDR3 DNA: TGTGCCATCAGTGACTCCGGGACAGGGGCCGAGCAGTACTTC
CDR3 protein: CAISDSGTGAEQYF

D gene: TRBD2
V gene: TRBV19
J gene: TRBJ2-7
clone size: many
CDR3 DNA: TGTGCCAGTACCCCGGGACTAGTCCCCTACGAGCAGTACTTC
CDR3 protein: CASTPGLVPYEQYF

D gene: .
V gene: TRBV12-3/TRBV12-4
J gene: TRBJ2-7
clone size: many
CDR3 DNA: TGTGCCAGCAGTTTTGAGGACCCCTACGAGCAGTACTTC
CDR3 protein: CASSFEDPYEQYF

D gene: TRBD1
V gene: TRBV13
J gene: TRBJ2-3
clone size: .
CDR3 DNA: TGTGCCAGCAGGAACAGGGGGCGCGCAGATACGCAGTATTTT
CDR3 protein: CASRNRGRADTQYF

D gene: TRBD2
V gene: TRBV29-1
J gene: TRBJ2-3
clone size: many
CDR3 DNA: TGCAGCGCTGGGAGACTAGCGGGAGGCACAGATACGCAGTATTTT
CDR3 protein: CSAGRLAGGTDTQYF